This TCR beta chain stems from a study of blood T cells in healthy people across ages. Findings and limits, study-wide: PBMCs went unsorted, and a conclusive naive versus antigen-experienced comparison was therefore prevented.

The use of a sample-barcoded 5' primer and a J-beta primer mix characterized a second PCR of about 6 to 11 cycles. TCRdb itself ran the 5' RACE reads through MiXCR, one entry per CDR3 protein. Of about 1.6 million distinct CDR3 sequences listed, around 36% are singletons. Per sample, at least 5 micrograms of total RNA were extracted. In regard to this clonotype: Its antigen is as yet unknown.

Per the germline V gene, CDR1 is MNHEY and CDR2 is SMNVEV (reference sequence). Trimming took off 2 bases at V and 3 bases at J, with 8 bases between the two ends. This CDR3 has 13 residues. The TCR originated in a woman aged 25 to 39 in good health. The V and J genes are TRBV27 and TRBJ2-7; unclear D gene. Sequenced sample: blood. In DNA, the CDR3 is TGTGCCAGCAGTTTAAGGCGGTTCTACGAGCAGTACTTC. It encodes CASSLRRFYEQYF.